What follows describes a single T cell receptor beta chain. Its antigen is unidentified. This specimen belongs to a study of beta chain features in type 1 diabetes. Looking at the study overall: Examination covered roughly 100,000,000 sorted cells spanning all samples.

Study-wide findings and caveats: Shorter TCRB CDR3s, moderately but significantly so, marked every one of the four CD4+ subsets in Type 1 diabetes patients. Sampled from patients, naive, central memory and Treg TCRB repertoires appeared more similar than those sampled from healthy donors.

Expressed TCRB transcripts were sequenced after all isolated RNA was converted to cDNA. Assay used: immunoSEQ multiplex PCR; TCRdb lists only in-frame clones, some missing. Seen here are 300,000 or so clones, roughly an eighth observed once, and the top ten hold 0.017%. The CDR3 is 14 residues long. The V gene's germline CDR1 is GTSNPN and CDR2 SVGIG (reference sequence). Unmatched junction bases numbered 10, after V lost 5 bases and J lost 5 bases. This sequence originates from a man aged 25-45 years with type 1 diabetes. The sample was naive CD4+ T cells from blood. V and J are TRBV30 and TRBJ2-5, with 8 positions matching TRBD2. The CDR3, as DNA: TGTGCCTGGGGGGACGGACTAGCATACGAGACCCAGTACTTC. It codes for CAWGDGLAYETQYF.